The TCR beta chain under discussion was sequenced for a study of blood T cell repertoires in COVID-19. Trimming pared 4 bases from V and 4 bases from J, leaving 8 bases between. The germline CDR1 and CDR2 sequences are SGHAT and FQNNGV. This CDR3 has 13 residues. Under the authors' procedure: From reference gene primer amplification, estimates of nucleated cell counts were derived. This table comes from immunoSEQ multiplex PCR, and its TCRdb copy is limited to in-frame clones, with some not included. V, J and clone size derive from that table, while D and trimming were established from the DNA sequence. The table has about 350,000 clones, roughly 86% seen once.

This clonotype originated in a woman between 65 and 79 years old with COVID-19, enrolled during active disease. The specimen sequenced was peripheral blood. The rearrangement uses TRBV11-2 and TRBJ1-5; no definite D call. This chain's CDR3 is CASSSTENQPQHF. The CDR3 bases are TGTGCCAGCAGCTCGACTGAGAATCAGCCCCAGCATTTT.